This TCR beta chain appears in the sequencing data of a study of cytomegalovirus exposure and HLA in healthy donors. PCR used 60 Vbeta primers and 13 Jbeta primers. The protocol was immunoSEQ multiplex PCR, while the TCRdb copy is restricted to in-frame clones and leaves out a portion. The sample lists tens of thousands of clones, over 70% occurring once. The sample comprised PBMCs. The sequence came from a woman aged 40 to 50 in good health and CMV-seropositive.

CDR3 protein: CASSRTRETQYF. CDR3 sequence (DNA): TGTGCCAGCAGTCGGACACGCGAGACCCAGTACTTC. The chain carries TRBV6-5 and TRBJ2-5; weak D call: TRBD1 (5 bases). V lost 5 bases and J lost 5, with 9 bases in between. The CDR3 sequence is 12 residues long. Germline V gene sequence: CDR1 MNHEY, CDR2 SVGAGI.